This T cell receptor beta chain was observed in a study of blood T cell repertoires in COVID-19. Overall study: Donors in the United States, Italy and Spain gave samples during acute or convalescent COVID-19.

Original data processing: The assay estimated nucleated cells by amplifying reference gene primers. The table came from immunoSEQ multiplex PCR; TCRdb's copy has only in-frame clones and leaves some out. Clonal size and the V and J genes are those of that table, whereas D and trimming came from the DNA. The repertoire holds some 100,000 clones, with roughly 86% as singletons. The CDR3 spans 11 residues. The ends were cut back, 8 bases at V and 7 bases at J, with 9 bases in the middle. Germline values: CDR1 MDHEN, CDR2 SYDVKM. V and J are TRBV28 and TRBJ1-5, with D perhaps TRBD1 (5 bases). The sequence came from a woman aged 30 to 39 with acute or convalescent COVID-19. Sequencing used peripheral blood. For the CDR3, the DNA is TGTGCCAGCGGATCAGGGCAGCCCCAGCATTTT. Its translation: CASGSGQPQHF.